The 9 T cell receptor beta chains listed next were all sequenced from one sample in a study of T-cell reconstitution after alpha-beta-depleted transplantation in children. TCRbeta library preparation incorporated unique molecular identifiers. MiXCR, run by TCRdb on the PCR reads, gives a single entry per CDR3 protein. In the table there are a few hundred thousand distinct CDR3 sequences, about a tenth of which are singletons. Source: PBMCs from the stem cell graft donor, taken from the stem cell graft. The source is a human donor who donated a stem cell graft to a child with acute lymphoblastic leukemia.

The sample holds a few counts of this clonotype. The chain links TRBV12-3 or TRBV12-4 to TRBJ1-2, with 7 nucleotides matching TRBD1. The V gene end was trimmed by 3 bases and the J gene end by 8 bases; junction bases not matched to a gene: 9. CDR3 size: 14 residues. CDR3 protein: CASSFRQGRGGYTF. The CDR3, as DNA: TGTGCCAGCAGTTTTCGACAGGGCAGAGGGGGCTACACCTTC.

This sequence joins TRBV12-3 or TRBV12-4 and TRBJ1-1, with D maybe TRBD1 (5 bases). V was shortened by 6 bases and J by 0 bases, with 20 bases between the two germline ends. CDR3 size: 17 residues. DNA of the CDR3: TGTGCCAGCAGCCCCGGGCCGGGGGAAAGAATGAACACTGAAGCTTTCTTT. Its protein product is CASSPGPGERMNTEAFF.

Comment on this clonotype: A read error may account for a junction end that differs from germline. The chain uses TRBV5-1 and TRBJ2-1; TRBD2 aligns across 9 bases. In germline, CDR1 is SGHRS, CDR2 YFSETQ. The CDR3 extends over 18 amino acids. As DNA, the CDR3 is TGCGCCCGCAGTTGGAGTAGCGGGGGACCCGCCTCCTACAATGAGCAGTTCTTC. Residues: CARSWSSGGPASYNEQFF.

The sample holds a few counts of this clonotype. The chain recombines TRBV27 with TRBJ2-2; TRBD2 is a possible D gene (6 bases). Germline CDR1 is MNHEY and CDR2 is SMNVEV (reference sequence). This CDR3 comprises 13 residues. Trimming took off 5 bases at V and 8 bases at J, with 12 bases between the two ends. CDR3 DNA sequence: TGTGCCAGCAGTGGGGGGACGAGAGGGGAGCTGTTTTTT. It encodes CASSGGTRGELFF.

A remark on this clonotype: A read error may be the cause here, since a much bigger clone is one base away. The missing conserved phenylalanine or tryptophan at the end of this CDR3 makes a read error likely. This chain links TRBV10-3 with TRBJ2-7; D is perhaps TRBD1 (7 bases). The CDR3 is made up of 12 amino acids. Deletions cut 8 bases from V and 5 bases from J, with 13 bases between. Germline V gene data show CDR1 as ENHRY and CDR2 as SYGVKD. DNA of the CDR3: TGTGCCATCGCGGGACAGACTGACGAGCAGTACTTG. This translates into CAIAGQTDEQYL.

This clonotype was counted at least ten times. The chain carries TRBV3-1 and TRBJ2-4; D is perhaps TRBD1 (6 bases). The ends were cut back, 0 bases at V and 0 bases at J, with 9 bases in the middle. Germline values: CDR1 LGHDT, CDR2 YNNKEL (reference sequence). The CDR3 loop spans 16 amino acids. CDR3 in amino acids: CASSQDQGLAKNIQYF. The CDR3 DNA reads as TGTGCCAGCAGCCAAGATCAGGGGCTAGCCAAAAACATTCAGTACTTC.

The J gene is TRBJ1-4, the V gene TRBV25-1; TRBD1 matches 7 bases. Trimming cost V 3 bases and J 4 bases; bases outside gene matches: 8. The CDR3 runs to 16 residues. Germline assignment: CDR1 MGHDK and CDR2 SYGVNS. The chain's CDR3 is CASSDLRGQLNEKLFF. The CDR3 DNA reads TGTGCCAGCAGTGATCTACGGGGACAGCTTAATGAAAAACTGTTTTTT. The whole variable domain, remainder taken from reference TRBV25-1 and TRBJ1-4, is EADIYQTPRYLVIGTGKKITLECSQTMGHDKMYWYQQDPGMELHLIHYSYGVNSTEKGDLSSESTVSRIRTEHFPLTLESARPSHTSQYLCASSDLRGQLNEKLFFGSGTQLSVL.

This clonotype showed up many times. The chain combines TRBV28 with TRBJ2-7; TRBD1 might be the D (6 bases). This CDR3 comprises 12 residues. The V and J ends lost 8 bases and 2 bases respectively, with 10 bases between them. Per germline, CDR1 MDHEN and CDR2 SYDVKM. The CDR3 is CASETGAYEQYF. Here the CDR3 DNA reads TGTGCCAGCGAGACAGGTGCCTACGAGCAGTACTTC.

This clonotype has more than one count but fewer than ten. The V call is TRBV25-1, the J call TRBJ2-5; D is possibly TRBD1 or TRBD2 (5 bases each). V lost 3 bases, J lost 5 bases, and 10 bases lay in between. The CDR3 covers 13 residues. From germline, CDR1 is MGHDK and CDR2 SYGVNS. In nucleotides, the CDR3 is TGTGCCAGCAGTGAGTCGGGGCTCGAGACCCAGTACTTC. This codes for CASSESGLETQYF.